This TCR beta chain originates from a study of early T cells in non-severe SARS-CoV-2 infection. Study details: Bulk RNA isolated from unsorted whole blood underwent sequencing; chains were not paired. Points from the study as a whole: Matching results from VDJdb favored anti-spike CD8 responses, leaving private and CD4 specificities undetected.

Unique molecular identifier tags were affixed to discrete cDNA molecules. MiXCR, run by TCRdb on the 5' RACE reads, gives a single entry per CDR3 protein. The sample contains tens of thousands of distinct CDR3 sequences, 7% to 10% of which appear only once. Germline V gives CDR1 SGHAT, CDR2 FQNNGV. V was shortened by 6 bases and J by 5 bases, with 11 bases between the two germline ends. This CDR3 region has 12 residues. This clonotype has a count of ten or more. Antigen specificity is unknown. J is TRBJ2-7 and V is TRBV11-2, with D uncertain. The receptor comes from an adult who was a healthcare worker with PCR-confirmed SARS-CoV-2 infection or an uninfected control (not recorded which). Sequencing was carried out using whole blood. CDR3 protein: CASSLILDEQYF. The DNA for the CDR3 is TGTGCCAGCAGTCTCATTCTCGACGAGCAGTACTTC. Together with reference TRBV11-2 and TRBJ2-7, the CDR3 gives the full variable domain: EAGVAQSPRYKIIEKRQSVAFWCNPISGHATLYWYQQILGQGPKLLIQFQNNGVVDDSQLPKDRFSAERLKGVDSTLKIQPAKLEDSAVYLCASSLILDEQYFGPGTRLTVT.